These 9 T cell receptor beta chains were all obtained from the same sample, sequenced in a study of blood T cell repertoires in COVID-19 (dated by TCRdb to between 2020 and 2021). The library was produced with the immunoSEQ multiplex PCR assay. TCRdb took over this immuneACCESS table, retaining in-frame rearrangements with V and J assigned. Such tables are incomplete; in checked studies, under half of the missing clones stem from an unresolved V gene, and the remainder is unexplained. This sample comprises about 79,000 clones, 80% to 90% of them detected only once. The ten largest make up around 13% of the sample. Sequencing input: peripheral blood. Receptor source: a man in his 70s with active or convalescent COVID-19.

The rearrangement joins TRBV29-1 to TRBJ2-3, with 8 bases that match TRBD2. V lost 5 bases and J lost 3; bases outside the gene matches: 4. Germline values: CDR1 SQVTM, CDR2 ANQGSEA. The CDR3 consists of 13 residues. The CDR3 reads CSVPGGGTDTQYF. In DNA form, the CDR3 reads TGCAGCGTTCCCGGGGGGGGGACAGATACGCAGTATTTT.

CDR3 sequence reads: CATMDWAGGSDTQYF. CDR3 in DNA: TGTGCCACCATGGATTGGGCGGGAGGAAGTGATACGCAGTATTTT. V is TRBV24-1 and J is TRBJ2-3, with TRBD2 identical over 8 bases. Looked up from germline, CDR1 is KGHDR and CDR2 is SFDVKD. V gave up 8 bases and J gave up 6 bases; unmatched junction bases: 12. The CDR3 consists of 15 residues.

V gene TRBV12-3 or TRBV12-4 combines with J gene TRBJ1-5; D gene uncertain. The length of the CDR3 is 12 residues. Trimming left V 5 bases short and J 3 bases short, with 5 bases between. The DNA for the CDR3 is TGTGCCAGCAGTATCCACAATCAGCCCCAGCATTTT. This codes for CASSIHNQPQHF.

This chain links TRBV28 with TRBJ1-1, with a weak D call TRBD1 (6 bases). The germline V gene encodes CDR1 MDHEN and CDR2 SYDVKM. V lost 6 bases and J 0 bases, leaving 14 bases between the germline ends. The CDR3 spans 15 residues. The CDR3 region is CASRTQGIMNTEAFF. DNA of the CDR3: TGTGCCAGCAGAACCCAGGGGATTATGAACACTGAAGCTTTCTTT.

In this sample, this clone turned up once. The V call is TRBV7-2, the J call TRBJ1-5, with D possibly TRBD1 on 5 matching bases. The ends were cut back, 1 base at V and 2 bases at J, with 15 bases in the middle. Germline V lookup: CDR1 SGHTA, CDR2 FQGNSA. The CDR3 spans 17 residues. The CDR3 loop is CASSLVGTPGGNQPQHF. CDR3 in DNA: TGTGCCAGCAGCTTAGTGGGAACACCGGGGGGCAATCAGCCCCAGCATTTT.

This chain connects TRBV7-3 to TRBJ1-5; 9 nucleotides line up with TRBD1. CDR1 is SGHTA, CDR2 FQGTGA, per germline. The length of the CDR3 is 19 residues. V dropped 7 bases and J dropped 0; count of bases not matched to a gene: 16. CDR3: CASTPVTSGTGSSNQPQHF. In DNA, the CDR3 is TGTGCCAGCACCCCCGTAACCTCCGGGACAGGGTCTAGCAATCAGCCCCAGCATTTT.

The rearrangement uses TRBV29-1 and TRBJ2-7; 11 bases agree with TRBD2. The CDR3 loop spans 14 amino acids. The germline V gene has CDR1 SQVTM and CDR2 ANQGSEA. The ends lost 7 bases at V and 2 bases at J; junction bases unmatched: 7. The CDR3 loop is CSASTSGRAYEQYF. The DNA of the CDR3 is TGCAGCGCCAGTACTAGCGGGAGAGCCTACGAGCAGTACTTC.

In nucleotides, the CDR3 is TGTGCCAGCAGACCAGAGGATTTGGAGCTGTTTTTT. It encodes CASRPEDLELFF. J is TRBJ2-2 and V is TRBV12-3 or TRBV12-4; no firm D call. Trimming pared 6 bases from V and 10 bases from J, leaving 12 bases between. The CDR3 is 12 amino acids.

The J gene is TRBJ1-2, the V gene TRBV5-6; D is ambiguous. Trimming left V 4 bases short and J 4 bases short, with 20 bases between. The CDR3 is made up of 16 amino acids. CDR1 is SGHDT and CDR2 is YYEEEE in the germline V gene. The CDR3 region has the DNA TGTGCCAGCAGCCCCATTCGTGTAGAGAACCTCTATGGCTACACCTTC. Protein: CASSPIRVENLYGYTF.